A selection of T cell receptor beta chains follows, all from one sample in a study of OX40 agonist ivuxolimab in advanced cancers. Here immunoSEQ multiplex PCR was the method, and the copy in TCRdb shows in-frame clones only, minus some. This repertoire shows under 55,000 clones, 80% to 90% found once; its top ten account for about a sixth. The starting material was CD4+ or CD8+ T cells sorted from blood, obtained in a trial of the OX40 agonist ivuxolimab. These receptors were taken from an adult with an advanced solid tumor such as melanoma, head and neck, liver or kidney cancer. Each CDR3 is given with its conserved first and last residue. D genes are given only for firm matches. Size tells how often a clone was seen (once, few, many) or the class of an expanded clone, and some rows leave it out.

cdr3_aa: CAISEGPDTQYF; cdr3_nt: TGTGCCATCAGTGAGGGGCCAGATACGCAGTATTTT; clone_size: -; j_call: TRBJ2-3; d_call: -; v_call: TRBV10-3
cdr3_aa: CASSFTPQVQHGYTF; cdr3_nt: TGTGCCAGCAGTTTTACCCCCCAGGTACAACATGGCTACACCTTC; clone_size: -; j_call: TRBJ1-2; d_call: -; v_call: TRBV7-9
cdr3_aa: CATSRGNFELQPQHF; cdr3_nt: TGTGCCACCAGCAGAGGGAATTTTGAACTACAGCCCCAGCATTTT; clone_size: -; j_call: TRBJ1-5; d_call: -; v_call: TRBV15
cdr3_aa: CASSLDRRGPEQYF; cdr3_nt: TGCGCCAGCAGCTTAGACCGAAGGGGGCCCGAGCAGTACTTC; clone_size: -; j_call: TRBJ2-7; d_call: TRBD1; v_call: TRBV5-1
cdr3_aa: CASSPLAGSSYEQYF; cdr3_nt: TGTGCCAGCTCACCATTAGCGGGGAGCTCCTACGAGCAGTACTTC; clone_size: few; j_call: TRBJ2-7; d_call: TRBD2; v_call: TRBV18
cdr3_aa: CASSLTYHRYNEQFF; cdr3_nt: TGTGCCAGCAGCTTAACGTACCACCGTTACAATGAGCAGTTCTTC; clone_size: once; j_call: TRBJ2-1; d_call: -; v_call: TRBV11-2
cdr3_aa: CASSTGSSYEQYF; cdr3_nt: TGCGCCAGCAGCACAGGGTCCTCCTACGAGCAGTACTTC; clone_size: -; j_call: TRBJ2-7; d_call: -; v_call: TRBV5-1
cdr3_aa: CASSYGTTEDYEQYF; cdr3_nt: TGTGCCAGCAGTTACGGGACAACCGAAGACTACGAGCAGTACTTC; clone_size: -; j_call: TRBJ2-7; d_call: -; v_call: TRBV6-6
cdr3_aa: CASSVAPGTGREQYF; cdr3_nt: TGTGCCAGCAGCGTAGCCCCAGGGACGGGTCGGGAGCAGTACTTC; clone_size: -; j_call: TRBJ2-7; d_call: -; v_call: TRBV9
cdr3_aa: CASSLAGGGLPGYGYTF; cdr3_nt: TGTGCCAGCAGCTTAGCGGGGGGTGGGCTCCCGGGGTATGGCTACACCTTC; clone_size: -; j_call: TRBJ1-2; d_call: -; v_call: TRBV7-2
cdr3_aa: CASSSRDVEQFF; cdr3_nt: TGTGCCAGCAGCTCCAGGGACGTGGAGCAGTTCTTC; clone_size: -; j_call: TRBJ2-1; d_call: -; v_call: TRBV11-2
cdr3_aa: CASSYAWQGSYEQYF; cdr3_nt: TGTGCCAGCAGTTACGCATGGCAGGGCTCCTACGAGCAGTACTTC; clone_size: -; j_call: TRBJ2-7; d_call: -; v_call: TRBV6-5
cdr3_aa: CASSEVVGSGDTQYF; cdr3_nt: TGTGCCAGCAGTGAAGTGGTCGGGTCTGGAGATACGCAGTATTTT; clone_size: -; j_call: TRBJ2-3; d_call: -; v_call: TRBV6-1
cdr3_aa: CASSLAVNYGYTF; cdr3_nt: TGTGCCAGCAGCTTAGCTGTTAACTATGGCTACACCTTC; clone_size: -; j_call: TRBJ1-2; d_call: -; v_call: TRBV7-9
cdr3_aa: CASSHSGGLSNEQFF; cdr3_nt: TGTGCCAGCAGTCATAGCGGGGGGTTGTCCAATGAGCAGTTCTTC; clone_size: -; j_call: TRBJ2-1; d_call: TRBD2; v_call: TRBV9
cdr3_aa: CASSFLSMNEQFF; cdr3_nt: TGTGCCAGCAGCTTTCTTTCTATGAATGAGCAGTTCTTC; clone_size: -; j_call: TRBJ2-1; d_call: -; v_call: TRBV7-9
cdr3_aa: CASSQETFQNTEAFF; cdr3_nt: TGCGCCAGCAGCCAAGAAACCTTCCAGAATACTGAAGCTTTCTTT; clone_size: -; j_call: TRBJ1-1; d_call: -; v_call: TRBV4-1
cdr3_aa: CASSPRWADTQYF; cdr3_nt: TGTGCCAGCAGCCCTCGGTGGGCAGATACGCAGTATTTT; clone_size: once; j_call: TRBJ2-3; d_call: -; v_call: TRBV27
cdr3_aa: CASSLGKGAYEQYF; cdr3_nt: TGTGCCAGCTCCCTGGGGAAAGGGGCCTACGAGCAGTACTTC; clone_size: -; j_call: TRBJ2-7; d_call: -; v_call: TRBV27
cdr3_aa: CAITPDIRELFF; cdr3_nt: TGTGCCATCACCCCAGACATCAGGGAGCTGTTTTTT; clone_size: -; j_call: TRBJ2-2; d_call: -; v_call: TRBV7-9
cdr3_aa: CSDRQGGEQYF; cdr3_nt: TGCAGTGACCGACAGGGGGGCGAGCAGTACTTC; clone_size: -; j_call: TRBJ2-7; d_call: TRBD1; v_call: TRBV20-1
cdr3_aa: CASSLSVGDWDYGYTF; cdr3_nt: TGTGCCAGCAGTTTATCTGTAGGGGATTGGGACTATGGCTACACCTTC; clone_size: -; j_call: TRBJ1-2; d_call: -; v_call: TRBV27
cdr3_aa: CASSLNTIGYMNTEAFF; cdr3_nt: TGTGCCAGCAGCCTTAATACAATAGGATACATGAACACTGAAGCTTTCTTT; clone_size: -; j_call: TRBJ1-1; d_call: -; v_call: TRBV5-8
cdr3_aa: CASSPYLGEKLFF; cdr3_nt: TGTGCCAGCAGCCCGTACCTGGGGGAAAAACTGTTTTTT; clone_size: -; j_call: TRBJ1-4; d_call: -; v_call: TRBV9
cdr3_aa: CATTTADNSPLHF; cdr3_nt: TGTGCCACTACGACAGCCGATAATTCACCCCTCCACTTT; clone_size: -; j_call: TRBJ1-6; d_call: -; v_call: TRBV19
cdr3_aa: CASSSRGTVTDTQYF; cdr3_nt: TGTGCCAGCAGCTCGAGGGGGACAGTCACAGATACGCAGTATTTT; clone_size: -; j_call: TRBJ2-3; d_call: TRBD1; v_call: TRBV11-3
cdr3_aa: CASSVRGSIHEQYF; cdr3_nt: TGTGCCAGTAGCGTCCGCGGGAGTATCCACGAGCAGTACTTC; clone_size: -; j_call: TRBJ2-7; d_call: TRBD2; v_call: TRBV19
cdr3_aa: CAWARERSYNEQFF; cdr3_nt: TGTGCCTGGGCGCGGGAAAGGTCCTACAATGAGCAGTTCTTC; clone_size: -; j_call: TRBJ2-1; d_call: -; v_call: TRBV30
cdr3_aa: CASSVGRAETQYF; cdr3_nt: TGTGCCAGCAGCGTAGGGAGGGCAGAGACCCAGTACTTC; clone_size: -; j_call: TRBJ2-5; d_call: TRBD2; v_call: TRBV13
cdr3_aa: CASSEGLAGDEKLFF; cdr3_nt: TGTGCCAGCAGTGAAGGGCTGGCAGGGGATGAAAAACTGTTTTTT; clone_size: -; j_call: TRBJ1-4; d_call: -; v_call: TRBV25-1
cdr3_aa: CASSPGGPLYEQYF; cdr3_nt: TGTGCCAGCAGCCCGGGGGGGCCCCTCTACGAGCAGTACTTC; clone_size: -; j_call: TRBJ2-7; d_call: TRBD2; v_call: TRBV7-9
cdr3_aa: CASSSIIQGAGYEQYF; cdr3_nt: TGCGCCAGCAGCTCTATAATCCAGGGGGCGGGTTACGAGCAGTACTTC; clone_size: -; j_call: TRBJ2-7; d_call: TRBD1; v_call: TRBV5-1
cdr3_aa: CASSETPGQGLGNQPQHF; cdr3_nt: TGTGCCAGTAGTGAAACTCCGGGACAGGGATTGGGAAATCAGCCCCAGCATTTT; clone_size: -; j_call: TRBJ1-5; d_call: TRBD1; v_call: TRBV19
cdr3_aa: CASSEFDSTYEQYF; cdr3_nt: TGTGCCAGCAGTGAATTCGACAGCACCTACGAGCAGTACTTC; clone_size: -; j_call: TRBJ2-7; d_call: -; v_call: TRBV6-1
cdr3_aa: CASSQVLDSYGYTF; cdr3_nt: TGCGCCAGCAGCCAAGTTTTGGACAGCTATGGCTACACCTTC; clone_size: few; j_call: TRBJ1-2; d_call: -; v_call: TRBV4-1
cdr3_aa: CASSERRVANNEQFF; cdr3_nt: TGTGCCAGCAGTGAACGGAGGGTGGCTAACAATGAGCAGTTCTTC; clone_size: -; j_call: TRBJ2-1; d_call: -; v_call: TRBV6-1
cdr3_aa: CASSLASRETQYF; cdr3_nt: TGTGCCAGCAGCTTAGCTAGCAGAGAGACCCAGTACTTC; clone_size: -; j_call: TRBJ2-5; d_call: -; v_call: TRBV7-7